This T cell receptor (beta chain) was recovered during a study of blood T cell repertoires in COVID-19. Clinical histories supplied by participants themselves formed the basis of cohort assignment. Clones were sequenced by immunoSEQ multiplex PCR, and TCRdb holds only the in-frame ones, with some missing. Among about 400,000 clones listed, about nine tenths were seen once. CDR1 MDHEN and CDR2 SYDVKM come from the germline V gene. Trimming took 4 bases from V and 2 from J, leaving 16 bases between them. CDR3 size: 16 residues. The V gene is TRBV28, the J gene TRBJ2-3, with D tentatively TRBD2 (6 bases). The source material was PBMCs or T cells enriched from blood (not recorded which). The sequence was collected from a woman aged 25 to 45 who had recovered from COVID-19. The DNA for the CDR3 is TGTGCCAGCAGTTCCCTGCGGCGGGGATTCACAGATACGCAGTATTTT. Its translation is CASSSLRRGFTDTQYF.